This is a list of T cell receptor beta chains from one sample in a study of shared clonotypes between healthy human individuals. TCRdb keeps only in-frame clones here, not all; method: immunoSEQ multiplex PCR. Among around 1.1 million clones listed, about 72% were seen once. The source material was memory CD4+ T cells from PBMCs. These receptors came from a man between 18 and 35 years old in good health. Some clones in this sample may be carry-over from other donors' samples. Each CDR3 is given with its conserved first and last residue. Fields, in order: V gene, D gene, J gene, clone size, CDR3 protein, CDR3 DNA. The D gene is left open where the match is weak. Clone size is shown for a subset of rows, as once, few, many or a class of expanded clone.

v_gene: TRBV10-3
d_gene: -
j_gene: TRBJ1-5
abundance: -
CDR3aa: CALRDRPQHF
CDR3nt: TGTGCCCTAAGGGACCGACCCCAGCATTTT

v_gene: TRBV7-9
d_gene: -
j_gene: TRBJ1-1
abundance: -
CDR3aa: CASSPNWAEVTEAFF
CDR3nt: TGTGCCAGCAGCCCCAACTGGGCGGAGGTCACTGAAGCTTTCTTT

v_gene: TRBV7-9
d_gene: TRBD2
j_gene: TRBJ2-7
abundance: -
CDR3aa: CASSPKGLAGNPYEQYF
CDR3nt: TGTGCCAGCAGCCCTAAAGGACTAGCGGGTAATCCCTACGAGCAGTACTTC

v_gene: TRBV6-1
d_gene: TRBD1
j_gene: TRBJ1-3
abundance: -
CDR3aa: CASNRDRLGNTIYF
CDR3nt: TGTGCCAGTAACCGGGACAGGCTTGGAAACACCATATATTTT

v_gene: TRBV7-9
d_gene: -
j_gene: TRBJ1-1
abundance: -
CDR3aa: CASSPRTPSGNTEAFF
CDR3nt: TGTGCCAGCAGCCCACGGACGCCTTCCGGGAACACTGAAGCTTTCTTT

v_gene: TRBV6-1
d_gene: -
j_gene: TRBJ2-1
abundance: -
CDR3aa: CASSEYYEQFF
CDR3nt: TGTGCCAGCAGTGAGTATTATGAGCAGTTCTTC

v_gene: TRBV5-8
d_gene: -
j_gene: TRBJ2-2
abundance: -
CDR3aa: CASSFGQLNTGELFF
CDR3nt: TGTGCCAGCAGCTTTGGACAGCTGAACACCGGGGAGCTGTTTTTT

v_gene: TRBV5-4
d_gene: -
j_gene: TRBJ2-5
abundance: -
CDR3aa: CASSSHINQETQYF
CDR3nt: TGTGCCAGCAGCTCCCACATCAACCAAGAGACCCAGTACTTC

v_gene: TRBV5-1
d_gene: TRBD2
j_gene: TRBJ2-7
abundance: -
CDR3aa: CASSLLLGGEQYF
CDR3nt: TGCGCCAGCAGCTTGCTTCTGGGAGGGGAGCAGTACTTC

v_gene: TRBV7-2
d_gene: TRBD1
j_gene: TRBJ2-7
abundance: -
CDR3aa: CASSLGSGTGTYEQYF
CDR3nt: TGTGCCAGCAGCTTAGGTTCCGGGACAGGTACCTACGAGCAGTACTTC

v_gene: TRBV15
d_gene: -
j_gene: TRBJ1-1
abundance: -
CDR3aa: CATSRRRDIWDRNTEAFF
CDR3nt: TGTGCCACCAGCAGACGTCGGGACATTTGGGATCGGAACACTGAAGCTTTCTTT

v_gene: TRBV6-5
d_gene: -
j_gene: TRBJ1-2
abundance: -
CDR3aa: CASSYTPGRGGYTF
CDR3nt: TGTGCCAGCAGCTATACTCCTGGAAGGGGTGGCTACACCTTC

v_gene: TRBV5-1
d_gene: TRBD2
j_gene: TRBJ2-2
abundance: once
CDR3aa: CASSQGLSGRAYGELFF
CDR3nt: TGCGCCAGCAGCCAAGGACTTAGCGGGAGGGCTTACGGGGAGCTGTTTTTT

v_gene: TRBV7-3
d_gene: TRBD1
j_gene: TRBJ2-7
abundance: few
CDR3aa: CASSRDRGSQQYF
CDR3nt: TGTGCCAGCAGCCGGGACAGGGGTTCCCAGCAGTACTTC

v_gene: TRBV2
d_gene: -
j_gene: TRBJ1-1
abundance: -
CDR3aa: CASSGQQNTEAFF
CDR3nt: TGTGCCAGCTCTGGACAGCAGAACACTGAAGCTTTCTTT

v_gene: TRBV25-1
d_gene: -
j_gene: TRBJ2-6
abundance: many
CDR3aa: CANPPGANVLTF
CDR3nt: TGTGCCAACCCTCCTGGGGCCAACGTCCTGACTTTC

v_gene: TRBV7-3
d_gene: -
j_gene: TRBJ2-1
abundance: -
CDR3aa: CASSLTYTRSSYNEQFF
CDR3nt: TGTGCCAGCAGCTTAACGTATACCAGGAGCTCCTACAATGAGCAGTTCTTC

v_gene: TRBV16
d_gene: -
j_gene: TRBJ2-5
abundance: -
CDR3aa: CASSQSEGGEQYF
CDR3nt: TGTGCCAGCAGCCAATCGGAGGGGGGAGAGCAGTACTTC

v_gene: TRBV15
d_gene: TRBD1
j_gene: TRBJ1-1
abundance: once
CDR3aa: CATSRRGQGYTEAFF
CDR3nt: TGTGCCACCAGCAGAAGGGGACAGGGGTATACTGAAGCTTTCTTT

v_gene: TRBV10-2
d_gene: TRBD2
j_gene: TRBJ2-7
abundance: -
CDR3aa: CASSGGGRGSYEQYF
CDR3nt: TGCGCCAGCAGTGGCGGCGGGAGGGGTTCCTACGAGCAGTACTTC

v_gene: TRBV4-1
d_gene: -
j_gene: TRBJ2-7
abundance: many
CDR3aa: CASSPQMSIYEQYF
CDR3nt: TGCGCCAGCAGCCCCCAGATGTCGATCTACGAGCAGTACTTC

v_gene: TRBV7-2
d_gene: -
j_gene: TRBJ1-4
abundance: -
CDR3aa: CASSLRPQEKLFF
CDR3nt: TGTGCCAGCAGCTTACGACCTCAGGAGAAACTGTTTTTT

v_gene: TRBV19
d_gene: -
j_gene: TRBJ1-5
abundance: once
CDR3aa: CASSIWGNQPQHF
CDR3nt: TGTGCCAGTAGTATTTGGGGGAATCAGCCCCAGCATTTT

v_gene: TRBV28
d_gene: -
j_gene: TRBJ1-2
abundance: few
CDR3aa: CASSPGGFYGYTF
CDR3nt: TGTGCCAGCAGTCCTGGGGGGTTTTATGGCTACACCTTC

v_gene: TRBV5-1
d_gene: TRBD1
j_gene: TRBJ1-4
abundance: -
CDR3aa: CASSLVYRGTNEKLFF
CDR3nt: TGCGCCAGCAGCTTGGTCTACAGGGGAACTAATGAAAAACTGTTTTTT

v_gene: TRBV28
d_gene: -
j_gene: TRBJ1-6
abundance: -
CDR3aa: CASSLEGVNSPLHF
CDR3nt: TGTGCCAGCAGTTTGGAGGGGGTTAATTCACCCCTCCACTTT

v_gene: TRBV28
d_gene: -
j_gene: TRBJ2-5
abundance: -
CDR3aa: CASSLWGVLGQETQYF
CDR3nt: TGTGCCAGCAGTTTATGGGGGGTATTGGGACAAGAGACCCAGTACTTC

v_gene: TRBV27
d_gene: -
j_gene: TRBJ1-4
abundance: -
CDR3aa: CASSLKGIGSEKLFF
CDR3nt: TGTGCCAGCAGTTTGAAGGGAATTGGTAGTGAAAAACTGTTTTTT

v_gene: TRBV2
d_gene: -
j_gene: TRBJ2-7
abundance: -
CDR3aa: CASSATLYEQYF
CDR3nt: TGTGCCAGCAGCGCAACCCTCTACGAGCAGTACTTC

v_gene: TRBV6-1
d_gene: -
j_gene: TRBJ2-3
abundance: -
CDR3aa: CASSEGGAVADTQYF
CDR3nt: TGTGCCAGCAGTGAAGGGGGAGCTGTTGCAGATACGCAGTATTTT

v_gene: TRBV6-5
d_gene: -
j_gene: TRBJ1-2
abundance: -
CDR3aa: CASRFDANYGYTF
CDR3nt: TGTGCCAGCAGATTTGATGCTAACTATGGCTACACCTTC

v_gene: TRBV5-1
d_gene: -
j_gene: TRBJ1-3
abundance: -
CDR3aa: CASSDQGSGNTIYF
CDR3nt: TGCGCCAGCAGCGATCAGGGGAGTGGAAACACCATATATTTT

v_gene: TRBV13
d_gene: TRBD2
j_gene: TRBJ2-7
abundance: -
CDR3aa: CASSPGTNSYEQYF
CDR3nt: TGTGCCAGCAGTCCCGGGACTAACTCCTACGAGCAGTACTTC

v_gene: TRBV5-5
d_gene: -
j_gene: TRBJ1-2
abundance: -
CDR3aa: CASSPGAGVNYGYTF
CDR3nt: TGTGCCAGCTCCCCAGGGGCAGGGGTCAACTATGGCTACACCTTC

v_gene: TRBV27
d_gene: -
j_gene: TRBJ2-7
abundance: -
CDR3aa: CASSQGSGNYEQYF
CDR3nt: TGTGCCAGCAGCCAAGGGTCAGGGAACTACGAGCAGTACTTC

v_gene: TRBV28
d_gene: TRBD1
j_gene: TRBJ1-2
abundance: -
CDR3aa: CASSRGQGPYGYTF
CDR3nt: TGTGCCAGCAGTAGGGGACAGGGACCATATGGCTACACCTTC

v_gene: TRBV9
d_gene: -
j_gene: TRBJ2-1
abundance: -
CDR3aa: CASSGPWDEQFF
CDR3nt: TGTGCCAGCAGCGGTCCATGGGATGAGCAGTTCTTC

v_gene: TRBV9
d_gene: -
j_gene: TRBJ2-7
abundance: many
CDR3aa: CASSQGQGRHEQYF
CDR3nt: TGTGCCAGCAGCCAAGGTCAGGGGCGCCACGAGCAGTACTTC

v_gene: TRBV7-9
d_gene: -
j_gene: TRBJ2-7
abundance: -
CDR3aa: CASSLPPYEQYF
CDR3nt: TGTGCCAGCAGCTTGCCCCCCTACGAGCAGTACTTC

v_gene: TRBV19
d_gene: -
j_gene: TRBJ1-2
abundance: -
CDR3aa: CASLVSGGAHGYTF
CDR3nt: TGTGCCAGTCTCGTCTCGGGAGGGGCGCATGGCTACACCTTC

v_gene: TRBV5-5
d_gene: -
j_gene: TRBJ2-7
abundance: -
CDR3aa: CASSLPGIYEQYF
CDR3nt: TGTGCCAGCAGCTTACCCGGGATCTACGAGCAGTACTTC

v_gene: TRBV10-1
d_gene: -
j_gene: TRBJ1-4
abundance: few
CDR3aa: CASSVTRTDEKLFF
CDR3nt: TGCGCCAGCTCAGTGACGAGGACGGACGAAAAACTGTTTTTT

v_gene: TRBV10-3
d_gene: TRBD1
j_gene: TRBJ2-1
abundance: -
CDR3aa: CAISAQGAINEQFF
CDR3nt: TGTGCCATCAGTGCACAGGGGGCTATCAATGAGCAGTTCTTC

v_gene: TRBV28
d_gene: TRBD1
j_gene: TRBJ1-1
abundance: few
CDR3aa: CASRTGGTEAFF
CDR3nt: TGTGCCAGCAGGACAGGGGGCACTGAAGCTTTCTTT

v_gene: TRBV5-1
d_gene: TRBD1
j_gene: TRBJ2-2
abundance: -
CDR3aa: CASSRTGGANTGELFF
CDR3nt: TGCGCCAGCAGCCGGACAGGGGGCGCAAACACCGGGGAGCTGTTTTTT

v_gene: TRBV18
d_gene: TRBD1
j_gene: TRBJ1-1
abundance: -
CDR3aa: CASSPLQGAANTEAFF
CDR3nt: TGTGCCAGCTCACCGTTACAGGGGGCGGCTAACACTGAAGCTTTCTTT

v_gene: TRBV27
d_gene: -
j_gene: TRBJ2-3
abundance: -
CDR3aa: CASSPYARVGSTDTQYF
CDR3nt: TGTGCCAGCAGTCCATACGCGCGGGTCGGTAGCACAGATACGCAGTATTTT

v_gene: TRBV6-4
d_gene: -
j_gene: TRBJ2-1
abundance: -
CDR3aa: CASSPDYYNEQFF
CDR3nt: TGTGCCAGTTCCCCGGACTACTACAATGAGCAGTTCTTC

v_gene: TRBV7-2
d_gene: TRBD2
j_gene: TRBJ2-1
abundance: -
CDR3aa: CASSLRAGGSYNEQFF
CDR3nt: TGTGCCAGCAGCTTAAGAGCGGGGGGCTCCTACAATGAGCAGTTCTTC

v_gene: TRBV2
d_gene: -
j_gene: TRBJ2-1
abundance: -
CDR3aa: CASRRLTQSEYNEQFF
CDR3nt: TGTGCCAGCAGAAGACTAACCCAAAGCGAGTACAATGAGCAGTTCTTC

v_gene: TRBV19
d_gene: -
j_gene: TRBJ1-4
abundance: -
CDR3aa: CASSREGRYKGEKLFF
CDR3nt: TGTGCCAGTAGCCGGGAAGGACGTTACAAGGGTGAAAAACTGTTTTTT

v_gene: TRBV11-3
d_gene: TRBD2
j_gene: TRBJ2-3
abundance: -
CDR3aa: CASSLGTSKSTDTQYF
CDR3nt: TGTGCCAGCAGCCTGGGGACTAGCAAAAGCACAGATACGCAGTATTTT

v_gene: TRBV19
d_gene: TRBD1
j_gene: TRBJ2-1
abundance: -
CDR3aa: CASSMRMGQGQVEQFF
CDR3nt: TGTGCCAGTAGTATGAGAATGGGACAGGGTCAGGTGGAGCAGTTCTTC

v_gene: TRBV5-6
d_gene: -
j_gene: TRBJ2-7
abundance: once
CDR3aa: CASSLGTPTYEQYF
CDR3nt: TGTGCCAGCAGCTTGGGGACACCGACCTACGAGCAGTACTTC

v_gene: TRBV4-2
d_gene: TRBD2
j_gene: TRBJ2-7
abundance: few
CDR3aa: CASSPSGSYEQYF
CDR3nt: TGTGCCAGCAGCCCTAGCGGAAGCTACGAGCAGTACTTC

v_gene: TRBV6-5
d_gene: -
j_gene: TRBJ2-5
abundance: -
CDR3aa: CASTLYPLSGTQYF
CDR3nt: TGTGCCAGCACCCTTTATCCCCTTTCAGGGACCCAGTACTTC

v_gene: TRBV14
d_gene: -
j_gene: TRBJ1-1
abundance: -
CDR3aa: CASSPGRVRTQEAFF
CDR3nt: TGTGCCAGCAGCCCGGGGAGGGTGCGGACACAGGAAGCTTTCTTT

v_gene: TRBV6-4
d_gene: -
j_gene: TRBJ2-1
abundance: -
CDR3aa: CASSVWVENSYNEQFF
CDR3nt: TGTGCCAGCAGTGTATGGGTGGAGAACTCCTACAATGAGCAGTTCTTC

v_gene: TRBV5-1
d_gene: -
j_gene: TRBJ2-3
abundance: -
CDR3aa: CASSLGSADTQYF
CDR3nt: TGCGCCAGCAGCTTGGGTTCTGCAGATACGCAGTATTTT